This T cell receptor (beta chain) was sequenced during a study of OX40 agonist ivuxolimab in advanced cancers. Regarding the research as a whole: Ivuxolimab was a fully human IgG2 agonistic monoclonal antibody targeting the costimulatory receptor OX40 (CD134). Intravenous ivuxolimab was administered to patients every 2 weeks at six dose levels: 0.01, 0.1, 0.3, 1.5, 3 and 10 mg/kg. Of the approximately 50 dose-escalation patients, hepatocellular carcinoma was present in about 19, melanoma in roughly 15, renal cell carcinoma in 9 and head and neck cancer in 9. The dose-escalation cohort was 82.7% male with a mean age of approximately 60 years, ranging from about 20 to 85. Patients were allowed to have had prior anti-PD-1, anti-PD-L1 or anti-CTLA-4 therapy, and around 41% of the dose-escalation patients had previously received checkpoint inhibitors. Partial responses were achieved by three dose-escalation patients, of whom one had hepatocellular carcinoma and two had cutaneous melanoma. The purpose of peripheral TCRbeta sequencing was to test whether ivuxolimab changed TCR sequence diversity and led to clonal T-cell expansion. The paper covers the monotherapy dose-escalation part of the phase I ivuxolimab trial, which included N of about 50 patients.

Of note for this clone: No antigen is known for it. Base qualities are not recorded, but no much larger clone differs from it by a single base.

On the study overall, not on this receptor specifically: On average, CD8+ T cells showed more expanded clones than CD4+ T cells after ivuxolimab. In the 0.1-3.0 mg/kg groups, partial responders were among the patients with the lowest normalized peripheral clonal expansion, particularly in CD8+ T cells. Antigen specificity was not determined for the clonally expanded peripheral T cells. At doses of 0.1 to 3.0 mg/kg, clonal expansion of both CD4+ and CD8+ blood T cells was observed from baseline to week 6. Low levels of normalized T-cell clonal expansion were also seen in some patients who did not respond.

For sequencing of the TCRbeta CDR3 region, genomic DNA was extracted from the sorted cells. The immunoSEQ Assay was used to sequence the TCRbeta CDR3 regions. TCRdb holds this immuneACCESS table with in-frame rearrangements only. Some clones are missing; in checked studies, unresolved V genes explain under half, and the rest has no known cause. The sample table shows tens of thousands of clones, and around 84% are seen once. The ten largest clones capture roughly 1.9% of the sample. Patients with a history of autoimmune disease or receiving systemic immunosuppression were excluded from the trial. In every dose cohort, peripheral blood was drawn for TCR sequencing at baseline, cycle 4 day 1, and cycle 7 day 1. Samples came from an open-label, multicenter, first-in-human phase I dose-escalation trial of ivuxolimab. Adults with locally advanced or metastatic melanoma, renal cell, hepatocellular, or head and neck squamous cell carcinoma were enrolled in the trial. Before TCR sequencing, CD4+ T cells and CD8+ T cells were sorted from peripheral blood as separate populations.

From the cysteine up to the phenylalanine, the CDR3 has a length of 18 residues. The read is trimmed to its CDR3 DNA, 54 bases read in frame from base 1. A distance of 18 bases separates the germline ends of V and J, which lose 2 bases and 0 bases respectively. As encoded in the germline V gene, CDR1 is SGDLS while CDR2 is YYNGEE. The sequenced sample was CD4+ or CD8+ T cells sorted from blood, obtained in a trial of the OX40 agonist ivuxolimab. The clonotype originates from an adult with an advanced solid tumor such as melanoma, head and neck, liver or kidney cancer. The chain employs TRBV9 and TRBJ1-3; 6 matching bases give a weak D call of TRBD1. The CDR3 loop reads CASSVFALAGASGNTIYF. The base sequence is TGTGCCAGCAGCGTCTTCGCGCTTGCAGGGGCCTCTGGAAACACCATATATTTT.